The rows below give T cell receptor beta chains drawn from one sample of a study of TIL therapy for anti-PD-1-resistant metastatic lung cancer. Only in-frame clones appear in the TCRdb table, and some are missing; sequencing was by immunoSEQ multiplex PCR. The top ten clones hold approximately 8% of a sample with some 2,000 clones, around four fifths of them seen once. The source was tumor tissue, collected at baseline. The source of these receptors is a person aged 25-80 years with non-small cell lung cancer. The CDR3 runs from the conserved cysteine through the conserved F or W. Fields, in order: J gene, D gene, clone size, V gene, CDR3 protein, CDR3 DNA. The D gene is left open where the match is weak. A clone size is listed for some rows: how often the clone was seen (once, few, many), or a class if it is expanded.

>TRBJ2-1|TRBD2|once|TRBV10-1
CASSETRSGRARDNEQFF
TGCGCCAGCAGTGAAACAAGGAGCGGGAGGGCCCGGGACAATGAGCAGTTCTTC
>TRBJ2-3|NA|NA|TRBV19
CASSSSGARGTDTQYF
TGTGCCAGTAGTTCCTCCGGGGCCAGGGGCACAGATACGCAGTATTTT
>TRBJ2-2|TRBD2|NA|TRBV6-1
CASRGLAGVIGELFF
TGTGCCAGCAGGGGACTAGCGGGAGTTATAGGGGAGCTGTTTTTT
>TRBJ2-3|NA|NA|TRBV15
CATSAGADTQYF
TGTGCCACCAGCGCCGGGGCAGATACGCAGTATTTT
>TRBJ2-1|NA|NA|TRBV11-3
CASSLAPLGNEQFF
TGTGCCAGCAGCTTAGCCCCTTTAGGGAATGAGCAGTTCTTC
>TRBJ2-3|NA|NA|TRBV9
CASSAGADTQYF
TGTGCCAGCAGCGCAGGGGCAGATACGCAGTATTTT
>TRBJ2-3|NA|NA|TRBV19
CASSIVGGAQQGYRNTQYF
TGTGCCAGTAGTATAGTAGGGGGGGCACAACAGGGGTATCGAAATACGCAGTATTTT
>TRBJ2-4|TRBD2|NA|TRBV5-1
CASSFSSSGRAEGLAKNIQYF
TGCGCCAGCAGCTTTTCCTCCAGCGGGAGGGCCGAGGGGTTAGCCAAAAACATTCAGTACTTC
>TRBJ1-1|NA|NA|TRBV18
CASSPREASGGTEAFF
TGTGCCAGCTCACCACGGGAAGCTTCGGGAGGGACTGAAGCTTTCTTT
>TRBJ1-5|NA|NA|TRBV7-4
CASSLVLPGLNQPQHF
TGTGCCAGCAGCTTAGTTCTTCCAGGTCTAAATCAGCCCCAGCATTTT
>TRBJ1-2|NA|NA|TRBV4-3
CASSRELANYGYTF
TGCGCCAGCAGTCGCGAGTTAGCCAACTATGGCTACACCTTC
>TRBJ2-2|TRBD2|NA|TRBV7-2
CASSLLGLAVTGELFF
TGTGCCAGCAGCCTCCTGGGACTAGCGGTCACCGGGGAGCTGTTTTTT
>TRBJ2-7|NA|NA|TRBV6-5
CASPCGEWGEQYF
TGTGCCAGCCCCTGTGGCGAGTGGGGCGAGCAGTACTTC